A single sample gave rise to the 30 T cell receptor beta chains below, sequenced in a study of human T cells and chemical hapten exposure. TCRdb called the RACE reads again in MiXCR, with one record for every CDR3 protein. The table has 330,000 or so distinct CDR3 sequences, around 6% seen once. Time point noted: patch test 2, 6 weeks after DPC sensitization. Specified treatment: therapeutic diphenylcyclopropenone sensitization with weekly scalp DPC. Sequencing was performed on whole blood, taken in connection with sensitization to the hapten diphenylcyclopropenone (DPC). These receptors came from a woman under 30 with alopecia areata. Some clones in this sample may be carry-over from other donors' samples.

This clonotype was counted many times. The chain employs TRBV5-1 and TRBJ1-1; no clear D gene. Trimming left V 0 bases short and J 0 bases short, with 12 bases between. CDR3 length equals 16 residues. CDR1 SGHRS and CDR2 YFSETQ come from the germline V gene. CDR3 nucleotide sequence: TGCGCCAGCAGCTTGGGGACTGATGGACTGAACACTGAAGCTTTCTTT. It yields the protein CASSLGTDGLNTEAFF. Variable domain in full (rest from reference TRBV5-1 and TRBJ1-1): KAGVTQTPRYLIKTRGQQVTLSCSPISGHRSVSWYQQTPGQGLQFLFEYFSETQRNKGNFPGRFSGRQFSNSRSEMNVSTLELGDSALYLCASSLGTDGLNTEAFFGQGTRLTVV.

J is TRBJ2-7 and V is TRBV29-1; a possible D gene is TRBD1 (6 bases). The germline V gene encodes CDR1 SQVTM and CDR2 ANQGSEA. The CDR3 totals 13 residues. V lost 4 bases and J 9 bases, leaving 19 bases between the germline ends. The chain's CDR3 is CSVVSDSHLAQYF. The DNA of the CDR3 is TGCAGCGTTGTATCGGACAGCCACCTGGCGCAGTACTTC.

In DNA form, the CDR3 reads TGTGCCAGCAGCTTCAGGGTTCAAAACACAGATACGCAGTATTTT. Translated: CASSFRVQNTDTQYF. This chain connects TRBV13 to TRBJ2-3; D is perhaps TRBD1 (5 bases). The CDR3 is 15 amino acids. Germline V gene lookup returns CDR1 PRHDT and CDR2 FYEKMQ (reference sequence). Trimming left V 3 bases short and J 2 bases short, with 12 bases between.

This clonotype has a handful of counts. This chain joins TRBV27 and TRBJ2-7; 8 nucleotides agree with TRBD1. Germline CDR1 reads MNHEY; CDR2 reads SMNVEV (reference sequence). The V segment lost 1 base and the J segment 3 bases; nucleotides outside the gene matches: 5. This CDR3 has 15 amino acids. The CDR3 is CASSLFSTGGYEQYF. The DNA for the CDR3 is TGTGCCAGCAGTTTATTTAGTACAGGGGGCTACGAGCAGTACTTC.

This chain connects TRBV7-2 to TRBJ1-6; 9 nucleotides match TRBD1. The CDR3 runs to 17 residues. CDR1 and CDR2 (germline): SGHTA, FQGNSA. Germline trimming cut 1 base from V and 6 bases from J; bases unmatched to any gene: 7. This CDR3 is CASSLGAPGQGNSPLHF. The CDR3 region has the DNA TGTGCCAGCAGCTTAGGTGCTCCGGGACAGGGTAATTCACCCCTCCACTTT. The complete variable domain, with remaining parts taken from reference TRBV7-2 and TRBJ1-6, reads GAGVSQSPSNKVTEKGKDVELRCDPISGHTALYWYRQSLGQGLEFLIYFQGNSAPDKSGLPSDRFSAERTGGSVSTLTIQRTQQEDSAVYLCASSLGAPGQGNSPLHFGNGTRLTVT.

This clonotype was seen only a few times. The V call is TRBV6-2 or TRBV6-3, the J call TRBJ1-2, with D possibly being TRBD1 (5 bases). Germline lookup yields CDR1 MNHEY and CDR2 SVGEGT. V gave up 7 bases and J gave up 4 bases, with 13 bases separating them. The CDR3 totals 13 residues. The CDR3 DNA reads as TGTGCCAGCATGGGCACAGGAGGCTATGGCTACACCTTC. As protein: CASMGTGGYGYTF.

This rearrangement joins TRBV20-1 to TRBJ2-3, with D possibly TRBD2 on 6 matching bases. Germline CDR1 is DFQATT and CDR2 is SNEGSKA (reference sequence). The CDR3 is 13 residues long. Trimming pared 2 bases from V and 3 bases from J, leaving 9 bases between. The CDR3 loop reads CSARSRGTDTQYF. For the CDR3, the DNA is TGCAGTGCTAGATCGCGGGGAACAGATACGCAGTATTTT.

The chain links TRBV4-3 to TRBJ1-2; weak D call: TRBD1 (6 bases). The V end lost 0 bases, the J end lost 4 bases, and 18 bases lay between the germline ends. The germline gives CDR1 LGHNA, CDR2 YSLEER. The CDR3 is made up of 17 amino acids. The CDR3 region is CASSQEVWGPGSYGYTF. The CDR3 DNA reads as TGCGCCAGCAGCCAAGAAGTATGGGGGCCGGGTAGCTATGGCTACACCTTC.

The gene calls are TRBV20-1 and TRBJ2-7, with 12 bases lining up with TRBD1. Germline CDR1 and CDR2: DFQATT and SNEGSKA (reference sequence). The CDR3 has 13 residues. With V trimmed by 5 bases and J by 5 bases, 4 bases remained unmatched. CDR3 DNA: TGCAGTGCTCCGGGACAGGGGGCCCACGAGCAGTACTTC. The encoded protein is CSAPGQGAHEQYF.

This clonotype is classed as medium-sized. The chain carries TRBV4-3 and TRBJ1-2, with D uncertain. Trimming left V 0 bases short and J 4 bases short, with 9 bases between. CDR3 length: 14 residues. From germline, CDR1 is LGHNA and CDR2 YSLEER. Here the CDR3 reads CASSQDATAYGYTF. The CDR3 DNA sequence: TGCGCCAGCAGCCAAGATGCAACAGCCTATGGCTACACCTTC.

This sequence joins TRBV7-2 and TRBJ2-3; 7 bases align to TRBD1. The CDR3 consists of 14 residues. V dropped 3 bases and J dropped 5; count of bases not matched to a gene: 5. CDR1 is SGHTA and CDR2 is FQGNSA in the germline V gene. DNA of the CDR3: TGTGCCAGCAGCTTTGGGACAGTTGGAGATACGCAGTATTTT. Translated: CASSFGTVGDTQYF.

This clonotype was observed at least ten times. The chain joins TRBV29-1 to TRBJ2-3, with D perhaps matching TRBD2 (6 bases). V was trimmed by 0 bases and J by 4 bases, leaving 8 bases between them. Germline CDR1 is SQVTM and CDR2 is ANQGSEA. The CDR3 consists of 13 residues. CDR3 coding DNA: TGCAGCGTTGAAGATCCGGGGGCAGATACGCAGTATTTT. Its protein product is CSVEDPGADTQYF.

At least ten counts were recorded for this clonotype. DNA for the CDR3: TGCAGTGCTAGAGATCCCAGGGCAACTAATGAAAAACTGTTTTTT. Protein: CSARDPRATNEKLFF. The chain recombines TRBV20-1 with TRBJ1-4, with D perhaps TRBD1 (5 bases). Trimming left V 0 bases short and J 0 bases short, with 8 bases between. Germline CDR1 is DFQATT and CDR2 is SNEGSKA (reference sequence). The CDR3 extends over 15 amino acids.

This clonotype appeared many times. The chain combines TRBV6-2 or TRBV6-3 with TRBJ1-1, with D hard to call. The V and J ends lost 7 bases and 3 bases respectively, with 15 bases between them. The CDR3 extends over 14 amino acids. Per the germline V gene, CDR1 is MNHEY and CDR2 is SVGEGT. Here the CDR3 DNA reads TGTGCCAGCACACTGACAATGGAGGACACTGAAGCTTTCTTT. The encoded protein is CASTLTMEDTEAFF.

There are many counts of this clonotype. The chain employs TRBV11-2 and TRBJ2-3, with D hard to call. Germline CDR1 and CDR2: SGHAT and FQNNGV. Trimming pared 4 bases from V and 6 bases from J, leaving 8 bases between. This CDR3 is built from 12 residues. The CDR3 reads CASSYEVDTQYF. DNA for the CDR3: TGTGCCAGCAGCTATGAGGTGGATACGCAGTATTTT.

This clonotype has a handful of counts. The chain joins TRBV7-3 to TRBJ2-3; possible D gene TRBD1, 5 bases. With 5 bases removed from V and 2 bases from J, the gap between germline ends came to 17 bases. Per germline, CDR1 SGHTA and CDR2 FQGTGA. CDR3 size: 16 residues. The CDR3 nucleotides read TGTGCCAGCAGCCGGCCCGCAAGGGGCGACACAGATACGCAGTATTTT. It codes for CASSRPARGDTDTQYF.

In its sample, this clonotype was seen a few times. CDR3 nucleotide sequence: TGCGCCAGCAGCCTGGGGACTAAAGTGTACCAAGAGACCCAGTACTTC. Protein sequence: CASSLGTKVYQETQYF. V gene TRBV5-1 combines with J gene TRBJ2-5; the match to TRBD2 covers 7 bases. This CDR3 is built from 16 residues. With V trimmed by 4 bases and J by 0 bases, 9 bases remained unmatched. The germline gives CDR1 SGHRS, CDR2 YFSETQ. Full variable domain (outside the CDR3, taken from reference TRBV5-1 and TRBJ2-5): KAGVTQTPRYLIKTRGQQVTLSCSPISGHRSVSWYQQTPGQGLQFLFEYFSETQRNKGNFPGRFSGRQFSNSRSEMNVSTLELGDSALYLCASSLGTKVYQETQYFGPGTRLLVL.

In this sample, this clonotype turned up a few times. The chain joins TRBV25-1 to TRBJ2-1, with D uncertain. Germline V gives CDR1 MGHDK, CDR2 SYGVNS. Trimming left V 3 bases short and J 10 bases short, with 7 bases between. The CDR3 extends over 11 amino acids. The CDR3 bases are TGTGCCAGCAGTGACACATGGGAGCAGTTCTTC. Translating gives CASSDTWEQFF.

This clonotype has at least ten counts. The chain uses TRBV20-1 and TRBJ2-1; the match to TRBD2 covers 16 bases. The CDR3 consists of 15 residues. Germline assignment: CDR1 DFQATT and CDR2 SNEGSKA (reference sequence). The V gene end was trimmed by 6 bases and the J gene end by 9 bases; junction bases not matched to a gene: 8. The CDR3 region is CSAPGTSGGAGEQFF. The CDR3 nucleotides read TGCAGTGCCCCCGGGACTAGCGGGGGGGCAGGTGAGCAGTTCTTC.

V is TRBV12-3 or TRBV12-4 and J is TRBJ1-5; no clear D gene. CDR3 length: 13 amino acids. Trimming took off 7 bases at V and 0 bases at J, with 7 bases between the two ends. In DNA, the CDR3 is TGTGCCAGCAACGGTTATAGCAATCAGCCCCAGCATTTT. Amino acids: CASNGYSNQPQHF.

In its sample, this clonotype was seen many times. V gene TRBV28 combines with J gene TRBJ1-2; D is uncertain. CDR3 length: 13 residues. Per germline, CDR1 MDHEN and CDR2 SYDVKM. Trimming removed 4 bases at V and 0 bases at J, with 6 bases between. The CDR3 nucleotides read TGTGCCAGCAGTTCAGCGGCTAACTATGGCTACACCTTC. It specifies CASSSAANYGYTF.

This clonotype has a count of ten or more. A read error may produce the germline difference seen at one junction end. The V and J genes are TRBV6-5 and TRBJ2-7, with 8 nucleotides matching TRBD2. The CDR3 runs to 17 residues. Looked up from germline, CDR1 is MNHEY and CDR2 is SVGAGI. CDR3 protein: CASSDSPGGTRSEEQYF. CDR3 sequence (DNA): TGTGCCAGCAGTGACTCTCCCGGTGGGACTAGATCGGAGGAGCAGTACTTC.

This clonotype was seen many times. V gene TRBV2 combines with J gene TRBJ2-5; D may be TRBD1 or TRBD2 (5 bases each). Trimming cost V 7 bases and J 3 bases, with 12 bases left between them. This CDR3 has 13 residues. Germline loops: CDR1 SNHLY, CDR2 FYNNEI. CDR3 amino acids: CASMPGPEETQYF. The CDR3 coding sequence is TGTGCCAGCATGCCGGGACCGGAAGAGACCCAGTACTTC.

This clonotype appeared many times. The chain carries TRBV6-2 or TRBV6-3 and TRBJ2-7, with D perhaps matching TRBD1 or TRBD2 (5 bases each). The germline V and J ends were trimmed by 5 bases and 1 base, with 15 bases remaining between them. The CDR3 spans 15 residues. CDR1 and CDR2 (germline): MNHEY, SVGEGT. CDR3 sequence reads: CASSRDEGRSYEQYF. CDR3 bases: TGTGCCAGCAGTCGGGACGAGGGAAGGTCCTACGAGCAGTACTTC.

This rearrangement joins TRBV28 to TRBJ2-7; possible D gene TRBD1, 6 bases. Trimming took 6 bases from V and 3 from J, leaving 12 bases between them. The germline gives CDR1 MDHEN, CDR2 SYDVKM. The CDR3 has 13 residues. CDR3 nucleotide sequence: TGTGCCAGCAGCGAGGGGGTAAACTACGAGCAGTACTTC. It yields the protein CASSEGVNYEQYF.

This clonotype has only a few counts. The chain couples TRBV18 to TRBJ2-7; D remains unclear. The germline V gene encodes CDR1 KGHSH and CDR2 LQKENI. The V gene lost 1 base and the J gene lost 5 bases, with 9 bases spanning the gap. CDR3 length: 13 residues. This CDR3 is CASSPQARDEQYF. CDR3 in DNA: TGTGCCAGCTCACCACAAGCTAGGGACGAGCAGTACTTC.

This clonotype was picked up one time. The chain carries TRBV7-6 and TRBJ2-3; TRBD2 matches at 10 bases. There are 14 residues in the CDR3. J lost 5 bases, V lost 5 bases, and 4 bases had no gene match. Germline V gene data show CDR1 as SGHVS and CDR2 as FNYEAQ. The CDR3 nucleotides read TGTGCCAGCAGCCCAGCGGGGGGGCTAGATACGCAGTATTTT. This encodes CASSPAGGLDTQYF.

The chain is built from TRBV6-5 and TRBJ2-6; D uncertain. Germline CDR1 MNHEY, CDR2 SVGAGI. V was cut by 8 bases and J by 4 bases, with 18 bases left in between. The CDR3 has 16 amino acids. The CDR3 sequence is CASSLDRPAGANVLTF. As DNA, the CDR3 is TGTGCCAGCTCCTTGGACCGACCAGCGGGGGCCAACGTCCTGACTTTC.

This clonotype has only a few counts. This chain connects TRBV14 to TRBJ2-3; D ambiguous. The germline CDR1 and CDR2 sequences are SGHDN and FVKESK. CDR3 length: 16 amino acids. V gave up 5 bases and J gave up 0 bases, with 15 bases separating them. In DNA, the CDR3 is TGTGCCAGCAGCGCCCGAGGACGCCCTAGCACAGATACGCAGTATTTT. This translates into CASSARGRPSTDTQYF.

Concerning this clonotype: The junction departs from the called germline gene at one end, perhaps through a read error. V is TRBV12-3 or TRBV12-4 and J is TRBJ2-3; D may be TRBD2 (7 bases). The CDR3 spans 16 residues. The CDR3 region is CASSLALPLGGGLRNF. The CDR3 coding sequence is TGTGCCAGCAGTTTAGCGCTTCCTTTGGGCGGGGGCCTAAGGAATTTT.